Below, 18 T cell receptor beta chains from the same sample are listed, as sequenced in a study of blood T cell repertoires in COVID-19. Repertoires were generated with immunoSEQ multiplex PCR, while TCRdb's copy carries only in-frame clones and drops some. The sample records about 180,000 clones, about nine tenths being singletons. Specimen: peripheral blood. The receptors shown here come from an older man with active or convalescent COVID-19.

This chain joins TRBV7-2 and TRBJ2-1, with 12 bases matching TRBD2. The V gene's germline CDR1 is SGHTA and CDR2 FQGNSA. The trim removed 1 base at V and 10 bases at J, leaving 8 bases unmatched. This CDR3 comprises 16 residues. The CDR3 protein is CASSLDLAGGLEEQFF. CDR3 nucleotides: TGTGCCAGCAGCTTAGATCTAGCGGGGGGGCTTGAAGAGCAGTTCTTC.

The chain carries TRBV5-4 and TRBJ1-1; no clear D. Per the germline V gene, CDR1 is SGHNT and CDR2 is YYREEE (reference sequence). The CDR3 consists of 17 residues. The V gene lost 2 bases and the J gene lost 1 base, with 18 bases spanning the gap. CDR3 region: CASSFGSLGGSNTEAFF. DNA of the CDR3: TGTGCCAGCAGCTTTGGGTCGCTAGGAGGCTCGAACACTGAAGCTTTCTTT.

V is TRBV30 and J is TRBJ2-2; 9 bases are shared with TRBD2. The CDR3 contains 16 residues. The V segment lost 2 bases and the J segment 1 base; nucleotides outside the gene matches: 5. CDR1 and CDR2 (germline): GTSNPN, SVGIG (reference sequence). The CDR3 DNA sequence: TGTGCCTGGAGTAAAGGGACTAGCTTGAACACCGGGGAGCTGTTTTTT. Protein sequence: CAWSKGTSLNTGELFF.

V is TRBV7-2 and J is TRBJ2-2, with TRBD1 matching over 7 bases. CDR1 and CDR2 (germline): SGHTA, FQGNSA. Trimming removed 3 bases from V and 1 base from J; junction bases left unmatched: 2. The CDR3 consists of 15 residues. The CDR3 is CASSFRTGNTGELFF. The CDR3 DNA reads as TGTGCCAGCAGCTTTAGGACAGGGAACACCGGGGAGCTGTTTTTT. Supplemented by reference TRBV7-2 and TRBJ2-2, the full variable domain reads GAGVSQSPSNKVTEKGKDVELRCDPISGHTALYWYRQSLGQGLEFLIYFQGNSAPDKSGLPSDRFSAERTGGSVSTLTIQRTQQEDSAVYLCASSFRTGNTGELFFGEGSRLTVL.

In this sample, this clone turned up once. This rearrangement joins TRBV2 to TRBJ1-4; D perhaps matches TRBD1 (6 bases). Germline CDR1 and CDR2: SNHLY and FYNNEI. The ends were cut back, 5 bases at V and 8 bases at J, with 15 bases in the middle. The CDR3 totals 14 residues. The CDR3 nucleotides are TGTGCCAGCAGTACTCAGGGGTGGGAGGAAAAACTGTTTTTT. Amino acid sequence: CASSTQGWEEKLFF.

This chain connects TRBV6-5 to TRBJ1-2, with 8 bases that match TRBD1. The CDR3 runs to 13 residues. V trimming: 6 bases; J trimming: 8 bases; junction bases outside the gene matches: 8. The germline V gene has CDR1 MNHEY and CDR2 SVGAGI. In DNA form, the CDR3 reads TGTGCCAGCAGCTCCGGACAGGGCGAAGGCTACACCTTC. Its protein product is CASSSGQGEGYTF.

For the CDR3, the DNA is TGTGCCAGCGGTAGGCAGGGTAATACCGGGGAGCTGTTTTTT. Its protein product is CASGRQGNTGELFF. The chain links TRBV9 to TRBJ2-2; D may be TRBD1 (5 bases). V lost 7 bases to trimming and J lost 5 bases, with 15 bases between them. Per germline, CDR1 SGDLS and CDR2 YYNGEE. The CDR3 contains 14 residues.

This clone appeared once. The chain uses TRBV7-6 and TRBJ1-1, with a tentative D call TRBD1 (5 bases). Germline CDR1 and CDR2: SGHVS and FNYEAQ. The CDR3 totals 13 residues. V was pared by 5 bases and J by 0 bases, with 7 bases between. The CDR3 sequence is CASSGHMNTEAFF. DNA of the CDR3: TGTGCCAGCAGCGGACACATGAACACTGAAGCTTTCTTT.

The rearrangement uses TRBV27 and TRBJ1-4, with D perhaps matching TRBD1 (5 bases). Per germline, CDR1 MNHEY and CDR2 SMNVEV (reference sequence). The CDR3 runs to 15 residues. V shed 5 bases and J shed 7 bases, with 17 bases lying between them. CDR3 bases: TGTGCCAGCAGTCCTCGACAGTATGGTCCTGAAAAACTGTTTTTT. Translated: CASSPRQYGPEKLFF.

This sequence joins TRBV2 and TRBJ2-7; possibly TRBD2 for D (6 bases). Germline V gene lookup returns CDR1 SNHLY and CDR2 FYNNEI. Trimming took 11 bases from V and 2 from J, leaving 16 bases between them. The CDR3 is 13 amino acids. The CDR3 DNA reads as TGTGCCGGTTTCGGGACTTCCACCTACGAGCAGTACTTC. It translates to CAGFGTSTYEQYF.

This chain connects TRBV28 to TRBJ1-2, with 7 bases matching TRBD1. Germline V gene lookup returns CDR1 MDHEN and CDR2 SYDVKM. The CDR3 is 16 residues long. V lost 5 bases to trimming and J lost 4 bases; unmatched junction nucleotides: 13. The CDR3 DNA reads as TGTGCCAGCAGTAGAACCGCTCGACAGGGATTCTATGGCTACACCTTC. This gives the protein CASSRTARQGFYGYTF.

Here the CDR3 reads CASSRPGTGESTEAFF. The CDR3 region has the DNA TGTGCCAGCTCACGCCCGGGGACAGGGGAATCAACTGAAGCTTTCTTT. V and J are TRBV18 and TRBJ1-1, with 10 nucleotides matching TRBD1. Germline CDR1 is KGHSH and CDR2 is LQKENI. The CDR3 sequence is 16 residues long. V lost 4 bases to trimming and J lost 5 bases; unmatched junction nucleotides: 10.

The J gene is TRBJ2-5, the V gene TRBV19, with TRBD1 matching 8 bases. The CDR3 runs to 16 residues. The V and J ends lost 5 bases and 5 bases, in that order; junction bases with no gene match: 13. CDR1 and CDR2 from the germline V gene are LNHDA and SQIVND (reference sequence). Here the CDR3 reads CASSWRTGRRGETQYF. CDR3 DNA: TGTGCCAGTAGTTGGAGGACAGGGAGGAGGGGGGAGACCCAGTACTTC. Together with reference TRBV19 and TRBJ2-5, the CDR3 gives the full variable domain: DGGITQSPKYLFRKEGQNVTLSCEQNLNHDAMYWYRQDPGQGLRLIYYSQIVNDFQKGDIAEGYSVSREKKESFPLTVTSAQKNPTAFYLCASSWRTGRRGETQYFGPGTRLLVL.

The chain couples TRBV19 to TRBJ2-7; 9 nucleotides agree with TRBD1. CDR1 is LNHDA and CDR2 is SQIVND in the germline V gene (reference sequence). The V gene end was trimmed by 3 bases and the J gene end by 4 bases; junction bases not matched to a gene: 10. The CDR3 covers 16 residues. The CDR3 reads CASSIGPRQGEYEQYF. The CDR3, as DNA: TGTGCCAGTAGTATCGGCCCACGACAGGGGGAGTACGAGCAGTACTTC.

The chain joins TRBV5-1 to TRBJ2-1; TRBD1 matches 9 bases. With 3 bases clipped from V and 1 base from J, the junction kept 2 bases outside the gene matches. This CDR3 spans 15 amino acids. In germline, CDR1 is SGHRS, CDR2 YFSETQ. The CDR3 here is CASSSGTGSYNEQFF. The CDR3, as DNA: TGCGCCAGCAGCTCCGGGACAGGGTCCTACAATGAGCAGTTCTTC.

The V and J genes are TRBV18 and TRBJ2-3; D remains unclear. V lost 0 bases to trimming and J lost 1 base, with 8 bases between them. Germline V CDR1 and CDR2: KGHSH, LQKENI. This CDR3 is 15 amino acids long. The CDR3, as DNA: TGTGCCAGCTCACCACCGTTGGCAGGCACAGATACGCAGTATTTT. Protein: CASSPPLAGTDTQYF.

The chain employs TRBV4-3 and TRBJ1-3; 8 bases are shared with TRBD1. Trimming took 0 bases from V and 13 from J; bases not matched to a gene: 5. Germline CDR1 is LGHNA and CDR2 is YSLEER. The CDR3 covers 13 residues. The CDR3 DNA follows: TGCGCCAGCAGCCAAGATGGAGGGACAGGAATATATTTT. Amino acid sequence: CASSQDGGTGIYF.

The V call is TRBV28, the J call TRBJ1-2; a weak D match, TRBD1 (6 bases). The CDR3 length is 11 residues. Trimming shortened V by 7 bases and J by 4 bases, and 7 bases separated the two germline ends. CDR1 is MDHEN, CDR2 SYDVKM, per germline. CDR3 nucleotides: TGTGCCAGCATGGGGGCCTATGGCTACACCTTC. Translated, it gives CASMGAYGYTF.